This T cell receptor beta chain was sequenced for a study of cytomegalovirus exposure and HLA in healthy donors. PCR was performed using 60 Vbeta and 13 Jbeta primers. Assay: immunoSEQ multiplex PCR; the TCRdb copy retains only in-frame clones and omits some. The sample yields over 150,000 clones, roughly 75% seen once. Although they were nominally healthy when sampled, donors likely had unrecorded immune exposures. Study findings and constraints: It was reported that the classifier diagnosed cytomegalovirus status with high specificity and sensitivity in both the original and validation cohorts. Some TCR beta chains (about 180 of them) were listed as cytomegalovirus-associated. Solely CMV serostatus was available to characterize immune exposure.

Trimming cost V 5 bases and J 2 bases, with 13 bases left between them. This CDR3 has 15 residues. Germline V CDR1 and CDR2: SGHRS, YFSETQ. With respect to this clone: Its antigen is not known.

This sequence originates from a woman between 45 and 60 years old in good health and CMV-seropositive. Material: PBMCs. The chain employs TRBV5-1 and TRBJ2-2, with a tentative D call TRBD2 (5 bases). CDR3 protein: CASSGRPPNTGELFF. The DNA for the CDR3 is TGCGCCAGCAGTGGGAGACCTCCTAACACCGGGGAGCTGTTTTTT. The full variable domain, rest sourced from reference TRBV5-1 and TRBJ2-2, is KAGVTQTPRYLIKTRGQQVTLSCSPISGHRSVSWYQQTPGQGLQFLFEYFSETQRNKGNFPGRFSGRQFSNSRSEMNVSTLELGDSALYLCASSGRPPNTGELFFGEGSRLTVL.